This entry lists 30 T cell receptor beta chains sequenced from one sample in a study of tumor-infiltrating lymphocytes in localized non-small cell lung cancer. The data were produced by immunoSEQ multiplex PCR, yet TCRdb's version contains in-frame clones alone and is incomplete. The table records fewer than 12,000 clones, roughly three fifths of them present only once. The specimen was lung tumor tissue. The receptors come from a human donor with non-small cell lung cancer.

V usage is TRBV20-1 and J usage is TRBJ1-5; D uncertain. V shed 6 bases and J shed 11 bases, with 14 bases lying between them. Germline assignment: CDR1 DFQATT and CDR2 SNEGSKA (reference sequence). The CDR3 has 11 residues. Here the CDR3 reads CSALRVSTQHF. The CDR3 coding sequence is TGCAGTGCCCTTCGAGTCAGTACCCAGCATTTT.

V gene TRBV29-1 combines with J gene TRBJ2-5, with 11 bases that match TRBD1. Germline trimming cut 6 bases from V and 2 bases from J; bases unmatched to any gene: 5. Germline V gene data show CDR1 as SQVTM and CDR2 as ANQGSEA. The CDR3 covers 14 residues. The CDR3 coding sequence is TGCAGCGTAAGGGACAGGGGGTTTCAAGAGACCCAGTACTTC. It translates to CSVRDRGFQETQYF.

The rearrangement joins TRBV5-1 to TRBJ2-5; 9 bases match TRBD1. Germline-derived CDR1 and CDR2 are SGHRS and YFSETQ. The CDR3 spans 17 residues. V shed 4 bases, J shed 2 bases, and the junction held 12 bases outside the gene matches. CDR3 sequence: CASSPGQGALIQETQYF. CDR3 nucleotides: TGCGCCAGCAGCCCGGGACAGGGAGCACTAATTCAAGAGACCCAGTACTTC.

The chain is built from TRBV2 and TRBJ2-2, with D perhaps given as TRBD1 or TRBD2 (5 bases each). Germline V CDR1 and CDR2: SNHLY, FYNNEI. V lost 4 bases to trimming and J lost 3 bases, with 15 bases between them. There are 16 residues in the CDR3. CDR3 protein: CASSGGNRVDTGELFF. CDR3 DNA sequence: TGTGCCAGCAGTGGGGGGAATCGGGTTGACACCGGGGAGCTGTTTTTT.

The chain's CDR3 is CASSTKAGPPYTGELFF. As DNA, the CDR3 is TGTGCCAGCAGCACAAAAGCCGGGCCACCTTACACCGGGGAGCTGTTTTTT. This chain connects TRBV7-6 to TRBJ2-2; no clear D. Per the germline V gene, CDR1 is SGHVS and CDR2 is FNYEAQ. Trimming took 5 bases from V and 3 from J, leaving 19 bases between them. The CDR3 is 17 residues long.

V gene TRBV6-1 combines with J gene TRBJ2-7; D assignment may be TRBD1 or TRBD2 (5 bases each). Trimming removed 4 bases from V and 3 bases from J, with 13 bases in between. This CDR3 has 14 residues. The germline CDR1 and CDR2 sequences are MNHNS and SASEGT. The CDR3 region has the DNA TGTGCCAGCAGTGCCCGGGGCGCAATCTACGAGCAGTACTTC. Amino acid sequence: CASSARGAIYEQYF.

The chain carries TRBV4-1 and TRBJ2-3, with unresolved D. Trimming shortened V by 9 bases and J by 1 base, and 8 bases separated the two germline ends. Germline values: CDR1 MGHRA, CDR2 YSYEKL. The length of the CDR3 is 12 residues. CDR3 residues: CARQTGTDTQYF. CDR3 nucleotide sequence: TGCGCCAGACAGACGGGCACAGATACGCAGTATTTT.

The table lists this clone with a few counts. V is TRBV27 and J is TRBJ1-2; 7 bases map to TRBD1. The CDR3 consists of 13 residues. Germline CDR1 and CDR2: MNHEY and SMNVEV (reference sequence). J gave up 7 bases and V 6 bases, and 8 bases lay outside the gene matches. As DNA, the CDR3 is TGTGCCAGCAGACCGACAGGGTTCTCTGGCTACACCTTC. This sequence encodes CASRPTGFSGYTF.

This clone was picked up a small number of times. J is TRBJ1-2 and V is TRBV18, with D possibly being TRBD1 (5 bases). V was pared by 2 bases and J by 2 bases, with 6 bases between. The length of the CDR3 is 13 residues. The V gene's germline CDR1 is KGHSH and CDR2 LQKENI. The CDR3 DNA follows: TGTGCCAGCTCACCAGGGGGAAACTATGGCTACACCTTC. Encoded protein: CASSPGGNYGYTF. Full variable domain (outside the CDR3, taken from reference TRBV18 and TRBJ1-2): NAGVMQNPRHLVRRRGQEARLRCSPMKGHSHVYWYRQLPEEGLKFMVYLQKENIIDESGMPKERFSAEFPKEGPSILRIQQVVRGDSAAYFCASSPGGNYGYTFGSGTRLTVV.

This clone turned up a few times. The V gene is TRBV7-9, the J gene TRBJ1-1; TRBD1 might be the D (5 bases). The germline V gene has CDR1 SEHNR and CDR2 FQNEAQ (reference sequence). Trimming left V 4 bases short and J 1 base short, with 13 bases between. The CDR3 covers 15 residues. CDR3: CASSSRGDGNTEAFF. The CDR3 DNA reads TGTGCCAGCAGCTCCCGGGGGGATGGGAACACTGAAGCTTTCTTT.

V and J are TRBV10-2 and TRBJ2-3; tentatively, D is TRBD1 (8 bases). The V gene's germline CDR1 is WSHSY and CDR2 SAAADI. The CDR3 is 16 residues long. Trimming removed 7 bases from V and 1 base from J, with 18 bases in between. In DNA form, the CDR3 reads TGCGCCAGCAACCCCACAGGGGGAGGGGGCACAGATACGCAGTATTTT. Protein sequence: CASNPTGGGGTDTQYF.

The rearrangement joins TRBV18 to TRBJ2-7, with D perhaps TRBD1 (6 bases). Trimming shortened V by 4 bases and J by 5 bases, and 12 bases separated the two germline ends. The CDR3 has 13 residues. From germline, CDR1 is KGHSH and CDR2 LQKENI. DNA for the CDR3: TGTGCCAGCTCACGGGGGCCCCCCGACGAGCAGTACTTC. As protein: CASSRGPPDEQYF.

The CDR3: CASSRASSGRAGDEQFF. Written as DNA, the CDR3 is TGTGCCAGCAGCCGGGCCTCTAGCGGGAGGGCCGGGGATGAGCAGTTCTTC. The rearrangement joins TRBV11-3 to TRBJ2-1; TRBD2 matches 12 bases. Losses at the gene ends were 5 bases for V and 8 bases for J; bases not matched to a gene: 13. The CDR3 has 17 amino acids. Germline V gene lookup returns CDR1 SGHNT and CDR2 YENEEA.

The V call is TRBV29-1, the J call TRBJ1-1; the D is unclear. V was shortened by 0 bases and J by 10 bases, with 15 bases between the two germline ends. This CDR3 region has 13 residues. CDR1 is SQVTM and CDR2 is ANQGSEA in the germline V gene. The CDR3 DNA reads TGCAGCGTTGAAGAACGGACCGCGGTTCGAGCTTTCTTT. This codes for CSVEERTAVRAFF.

Written as DNA, the CDR3 is TGTGCCAGCAGTTTATCTTCCCCGGAAAACTCTGGAAACACCATATATTTT. This gives the protein CASSLSSPENSGNTIYF. This chain uses TRBV27 with TRBJ1-3, with unresolved D. V dropped 0 bases and J dropped 0 bases, with 12 bases sitting between them. Germline V gene sequence: CDR1 MNHEY, CDR2 SMNVEV (reference sequence). This CDR3 region has 17 residues.

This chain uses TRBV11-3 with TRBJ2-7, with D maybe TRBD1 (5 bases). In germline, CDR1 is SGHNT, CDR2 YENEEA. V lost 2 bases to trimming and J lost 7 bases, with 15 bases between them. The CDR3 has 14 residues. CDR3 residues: CASSLFGRETEQYF. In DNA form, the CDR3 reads TGTGCCAGCAGCTTATTCGGCAGGGAAACGGAGCAGTACTTC.

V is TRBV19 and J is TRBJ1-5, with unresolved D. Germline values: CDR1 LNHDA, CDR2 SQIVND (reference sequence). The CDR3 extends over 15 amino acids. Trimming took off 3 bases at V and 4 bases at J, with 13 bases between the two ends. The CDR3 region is CASSIGPTTNQPQHF. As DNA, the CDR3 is TGTGCCAGTAGTATTGGGCCGACGACTAATCAGCCCCAGCATTTT.

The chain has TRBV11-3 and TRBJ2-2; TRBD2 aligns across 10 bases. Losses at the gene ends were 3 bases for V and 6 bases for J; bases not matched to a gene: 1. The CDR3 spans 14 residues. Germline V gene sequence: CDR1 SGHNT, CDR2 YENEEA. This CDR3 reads CASSFTSGAGELFF. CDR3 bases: TGTGCCAGCAGCTTTACTAGCGGGGCCGGGGAGCTGTTTTTT.

The CDR3 nucleotides are TGTGCCACCAGCAGAGAGGCTAGCGGGGGGTCAAGTTTCAATGAGCAGTTCTTC. It yields the protein CATSREASGGSSFNEQFF. J is TRBJ2-1 and V is TRBV15; 11 nucleotides align to TRBD2. Germline-derived CDR1 and CDR2 are LNHNV and YYDKDF (reference sequence). The CDR3 totals 18 residues. The ends lost 0 bases at V and 6 bases at J; junction bases unmatched: 10.

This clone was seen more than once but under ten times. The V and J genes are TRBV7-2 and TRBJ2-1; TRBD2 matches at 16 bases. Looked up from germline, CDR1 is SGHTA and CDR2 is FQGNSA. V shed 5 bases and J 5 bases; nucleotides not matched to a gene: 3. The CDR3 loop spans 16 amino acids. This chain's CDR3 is CASSGGLAGGDNEQFF. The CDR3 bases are TGTGCCAGCAGCGGGGGACTAGCGGGAGGGGACAATGAGCAGTTCTTC.

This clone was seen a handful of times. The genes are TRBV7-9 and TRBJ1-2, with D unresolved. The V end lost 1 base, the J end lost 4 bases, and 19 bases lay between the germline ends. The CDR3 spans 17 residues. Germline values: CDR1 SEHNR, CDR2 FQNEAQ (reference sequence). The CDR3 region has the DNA TGTGCCAGCAGCTTAGATGCAGCTGCGGTCTTGGTCTATGGCTACACCTTC. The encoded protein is CASSLDAAAVLVYGYTF.

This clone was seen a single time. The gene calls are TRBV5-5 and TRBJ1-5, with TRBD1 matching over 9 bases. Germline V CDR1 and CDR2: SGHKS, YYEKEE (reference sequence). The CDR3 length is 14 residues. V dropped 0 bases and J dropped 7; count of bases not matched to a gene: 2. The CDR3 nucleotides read TGTGCCAGCAGCTTGGGGGGACAGGGACAGCCCCAGCATTTT. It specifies CASSLGGQGQPQHF. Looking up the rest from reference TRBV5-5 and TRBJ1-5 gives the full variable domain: DAGVTQSPTHLIKTRGQQVTLRCSPISGHKSVSWYQQVLGQGPQFIFQYYEKEERGRGNFPDRFSARQFPNYSSELNVNALLLGDSALYLCASSLGGQGQPQHFGDGTRLSIL.

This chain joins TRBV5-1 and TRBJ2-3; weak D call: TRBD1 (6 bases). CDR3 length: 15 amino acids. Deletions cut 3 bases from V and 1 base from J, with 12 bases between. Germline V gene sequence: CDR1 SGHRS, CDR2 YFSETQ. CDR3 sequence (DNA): TGCGCCAGCAGCTCTATGACAGGCGGCACAGATACGCAGTATTTT. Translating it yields CASSSMTGGTDTQYF. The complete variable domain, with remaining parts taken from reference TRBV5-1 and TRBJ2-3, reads KAGVTQTPRYLIKTRGQQVTLSCSPISGHRSVSWYQQTPGQGLQFLFEYFSETQRNKGNFPGRFSGRQFSNSRSEMNVSTLELGDSALYLCASSSMTGGTDTQYFGPGTRLTVL.

CDR3 nucleotides: TGTGCCGGCAAAAACAACAGGGGATTAAGCACAGATACGCAGTATTTT. Translated: CAGKNNRGLSTDTQYF. The V gene is TRBV30, the J gene TRBJ2-3; TRBD1 matches 7 bases. Germline lookup yields CDR1 GTSNPN and CDR2 SVGIG (reference sequence). The length of the CDR3 is 16 residues. The ends lost 8 bases at V and 0 bases at J; junction bases unmatched: 14.

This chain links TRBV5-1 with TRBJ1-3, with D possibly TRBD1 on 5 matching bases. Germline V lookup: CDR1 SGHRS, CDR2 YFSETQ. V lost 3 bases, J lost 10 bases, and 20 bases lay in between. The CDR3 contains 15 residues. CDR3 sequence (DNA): TGCGCCAGCAGCTGGGACGGAGAATATCCCCCAACCATATATTTT. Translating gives CASSWDGEYPPTIYF.

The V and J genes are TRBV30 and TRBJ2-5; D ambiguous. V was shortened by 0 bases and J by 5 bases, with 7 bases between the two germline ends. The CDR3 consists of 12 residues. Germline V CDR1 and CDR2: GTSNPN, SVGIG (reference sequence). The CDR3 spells CAWSVLGETQYF. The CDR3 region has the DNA TGTGCCTGGAGTGTACTGGGTGAGACCCAGTACTTC.

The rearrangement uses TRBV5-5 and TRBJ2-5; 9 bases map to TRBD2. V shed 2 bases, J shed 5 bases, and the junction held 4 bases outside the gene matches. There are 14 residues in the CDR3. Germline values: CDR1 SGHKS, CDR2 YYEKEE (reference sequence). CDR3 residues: CASSFLAGGETQYF. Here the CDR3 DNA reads TGTGCCAGCAGCTTTCTGGCGGGAGGGGAGACCCAGTACTTC.

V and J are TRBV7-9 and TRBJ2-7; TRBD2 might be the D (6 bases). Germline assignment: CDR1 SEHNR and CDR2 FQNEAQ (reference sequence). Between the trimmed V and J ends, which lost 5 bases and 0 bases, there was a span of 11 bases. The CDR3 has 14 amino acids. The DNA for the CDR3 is TGTGCCAGCAGCCCGGGCGGGAACTCCTACGAGCAGTACTTC. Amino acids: CASSPGGNSYEQYF.

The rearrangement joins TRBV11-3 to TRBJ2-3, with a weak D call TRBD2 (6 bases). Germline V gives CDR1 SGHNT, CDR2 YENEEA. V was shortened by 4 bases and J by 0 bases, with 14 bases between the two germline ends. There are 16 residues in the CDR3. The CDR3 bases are TGTGCCAGCAGCTCTAAGACTAGTTGTAGCACAGATACGCAGTATTTT. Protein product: CASSSKTSCSTDTQYF.

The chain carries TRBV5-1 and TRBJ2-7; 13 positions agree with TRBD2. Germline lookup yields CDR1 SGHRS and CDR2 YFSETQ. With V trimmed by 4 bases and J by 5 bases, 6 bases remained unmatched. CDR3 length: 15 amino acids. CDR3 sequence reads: CASSPLAGGPNEQYF. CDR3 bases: TGCGCCAGCAGCCCACTAGCGGGAGGGCCCAACGAGCAGTACTTC. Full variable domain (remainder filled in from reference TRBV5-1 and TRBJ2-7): KAGVTQTPRYLIKTRGQQVTLSCSPISGHRSVSWYQQTPGQGLQFLFEYFSETQRNKGNFPGRFSGRQFSNSRSEMNVSTLELGDSALYLCASSPLAGGPNEQYFGPGTRLTVT.